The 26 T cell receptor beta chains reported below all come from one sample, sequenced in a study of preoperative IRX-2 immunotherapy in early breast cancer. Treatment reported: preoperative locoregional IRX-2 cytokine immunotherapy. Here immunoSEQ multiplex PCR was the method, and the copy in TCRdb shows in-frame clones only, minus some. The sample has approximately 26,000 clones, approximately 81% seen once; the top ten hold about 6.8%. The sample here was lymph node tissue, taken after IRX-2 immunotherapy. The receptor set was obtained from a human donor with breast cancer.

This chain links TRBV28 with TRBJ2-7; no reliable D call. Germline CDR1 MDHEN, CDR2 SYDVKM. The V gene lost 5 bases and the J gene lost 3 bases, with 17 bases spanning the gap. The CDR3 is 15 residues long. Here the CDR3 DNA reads TGTGCCAGCAGTCTTCTTTCATTACCCAACTACGAGCAGTACTTC. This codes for CASSLLSLPNYEQYF.

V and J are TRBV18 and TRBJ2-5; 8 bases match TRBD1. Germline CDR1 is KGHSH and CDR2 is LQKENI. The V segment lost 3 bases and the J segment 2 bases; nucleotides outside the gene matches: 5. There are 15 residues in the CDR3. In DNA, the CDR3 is TGTGCCAGCTCACCCGGACAGGGAGGTCAAGAGACCCAGTACTTC. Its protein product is CASSPGQGGQETQYF.

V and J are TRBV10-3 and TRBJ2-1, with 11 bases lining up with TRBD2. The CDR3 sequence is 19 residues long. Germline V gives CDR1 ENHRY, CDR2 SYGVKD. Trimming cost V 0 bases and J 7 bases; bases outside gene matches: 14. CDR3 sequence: CAISESHPLLAGVGNEQFF. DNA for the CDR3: TGTGCCATCAGTGAGTCCCATCCATTACTAGCGGGAGTTGGGAATGAGCAGTTCTTC.

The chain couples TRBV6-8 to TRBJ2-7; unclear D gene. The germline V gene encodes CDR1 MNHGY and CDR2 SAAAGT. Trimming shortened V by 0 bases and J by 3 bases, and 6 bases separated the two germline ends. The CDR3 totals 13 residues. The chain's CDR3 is CASSYSWGYEQYF. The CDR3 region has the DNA TGTGCCAGCAGTTACTCGTGGGGCTACGAGCAGTACTTC.

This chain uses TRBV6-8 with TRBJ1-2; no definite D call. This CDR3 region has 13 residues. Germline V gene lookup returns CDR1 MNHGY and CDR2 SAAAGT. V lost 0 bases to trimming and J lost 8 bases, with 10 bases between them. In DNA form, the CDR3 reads TGTGCCAGCAGTTACTCCGGGGAGAGGGGCTACACCTTC. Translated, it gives CASSYSGERGYTF.

The DNA for the CDR3 is TGTGCCAGCAGCGTAGCTCCCGGGTCAGCGGGAGGAACAGATACGCAGTATTTT. Protein product: CASSVAPGSAGGTDTQYF. The rearrangement joins TRBV9 to TRBJ2-3; 9 bases agree with TRBD2. Germline CDR1 is SGDLS and CDR2 is YYNGEE. The CDR3 is made up of 18 amino acids. The V and J ends lost 0 bases and 3 bases, in that order; junction bases with no gene match: 11.

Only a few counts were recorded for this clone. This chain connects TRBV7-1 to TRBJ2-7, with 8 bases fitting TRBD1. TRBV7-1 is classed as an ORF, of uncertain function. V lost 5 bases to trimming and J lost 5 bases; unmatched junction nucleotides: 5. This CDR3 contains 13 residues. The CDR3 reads CASSGRQGHEQYF. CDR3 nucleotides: TGTGCCAGCAGCGGAAGACAGGGGCACGAGCAGTACTTC.

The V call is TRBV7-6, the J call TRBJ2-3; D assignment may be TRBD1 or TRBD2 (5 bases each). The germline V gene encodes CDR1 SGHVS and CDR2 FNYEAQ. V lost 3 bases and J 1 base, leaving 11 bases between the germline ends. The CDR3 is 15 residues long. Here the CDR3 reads CASSLDVGGTDTQYF. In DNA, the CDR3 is TGTGCCAGCAGCTTGGATGTGGGGGGCACAGATACGCAGTATTTT.

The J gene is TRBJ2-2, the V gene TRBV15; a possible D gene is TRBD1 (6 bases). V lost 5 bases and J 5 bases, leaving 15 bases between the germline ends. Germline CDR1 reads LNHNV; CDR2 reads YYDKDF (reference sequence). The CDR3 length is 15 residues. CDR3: CATSGQTGITGELFF. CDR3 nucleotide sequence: TGTGCCACCAGCGGGCAGACAGGTATTACCGGGGAGCTGTTTTTT.

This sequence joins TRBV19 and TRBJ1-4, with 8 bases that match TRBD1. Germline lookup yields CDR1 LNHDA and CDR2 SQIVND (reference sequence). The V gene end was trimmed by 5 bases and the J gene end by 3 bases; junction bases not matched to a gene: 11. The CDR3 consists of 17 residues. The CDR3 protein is CASSPFQGASANEKLFF. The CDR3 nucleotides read TGTGCCAGTAGTCCATTTCAGGGGGCTTCAGCTAATGAAAAACTGTTTTTT.

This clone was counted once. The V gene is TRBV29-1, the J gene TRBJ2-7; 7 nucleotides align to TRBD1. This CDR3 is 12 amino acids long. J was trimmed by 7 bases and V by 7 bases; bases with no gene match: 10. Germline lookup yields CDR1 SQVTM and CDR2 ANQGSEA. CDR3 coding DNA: TGCAGCGCCCGTACAGGGGTAGGGGAGCAGTACTTC. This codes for CSARTGVGEQYF.

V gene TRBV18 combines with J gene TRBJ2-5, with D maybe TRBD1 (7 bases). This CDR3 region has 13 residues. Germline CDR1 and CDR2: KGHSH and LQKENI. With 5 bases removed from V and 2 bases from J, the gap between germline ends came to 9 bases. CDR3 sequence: CASSAGGQETQYF. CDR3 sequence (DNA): TGTGCCAGCTCAGCAGGGGGGCAAGAGACCCAGTACTTC. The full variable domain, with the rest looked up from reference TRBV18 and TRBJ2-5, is NAGVMQNPRHLVRRRGQEARLRCSPMKGHSHVYWYRQLPEEGLKFMVYLQKENIIDESGMPKERFSAEFPKEGPSILRIQQVVRGDSAAYFCASSAGGQETQYFGPGTRLLVL.

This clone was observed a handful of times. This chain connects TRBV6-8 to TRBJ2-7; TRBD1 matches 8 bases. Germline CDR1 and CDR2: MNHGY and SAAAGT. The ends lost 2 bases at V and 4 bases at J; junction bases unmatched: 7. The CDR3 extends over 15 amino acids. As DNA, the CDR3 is TGTGCCAGCAGTTACGGGGCAGGGGGCCAGTACGAGCAGTACTTC. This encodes CASSYGAGGQYEQYF.

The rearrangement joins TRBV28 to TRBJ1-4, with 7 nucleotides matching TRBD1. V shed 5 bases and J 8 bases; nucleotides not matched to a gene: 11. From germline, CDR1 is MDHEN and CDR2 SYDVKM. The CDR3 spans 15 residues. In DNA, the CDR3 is TGTGCCAGCAGTGACCCGACAGGGTTAAGGGAAAAACTGTTTTTT. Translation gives CASSDPTGLREKLFF.

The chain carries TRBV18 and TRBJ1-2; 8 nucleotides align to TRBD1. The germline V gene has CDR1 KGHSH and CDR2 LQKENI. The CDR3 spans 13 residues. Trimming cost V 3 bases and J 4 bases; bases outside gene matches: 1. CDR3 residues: CASSPGTGYGYTF. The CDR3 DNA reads TGTGCCAGCTCACCCGGGACAGGCTATGGCTACACCTTC.

The CDR3 DNA reads TGCGCCAGCAGCTTGGACGGGAGGCAATGGGATACGCAGTATTTT. It is translated as CASSLDGRQWDTQYF. The rearrangement uses TRBV5-1 and TRBJ2-3; 7 nucleotides agree with TRBD2. The trim removed 0 bases at V and 6 bases at J, leaving 7 bases unmatched. Germline loops: CDR1 SGHRS, CDR2 YFSETQ. The CDR3 totals 15 residues.

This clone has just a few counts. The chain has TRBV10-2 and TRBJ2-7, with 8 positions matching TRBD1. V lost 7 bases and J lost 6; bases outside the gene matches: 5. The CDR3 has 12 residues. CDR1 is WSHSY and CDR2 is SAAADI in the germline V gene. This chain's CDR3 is CASKQGGSEQYF. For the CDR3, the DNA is TGCGCCAGCAAACAGGGGGGATCCGAGCAGTACTTC.

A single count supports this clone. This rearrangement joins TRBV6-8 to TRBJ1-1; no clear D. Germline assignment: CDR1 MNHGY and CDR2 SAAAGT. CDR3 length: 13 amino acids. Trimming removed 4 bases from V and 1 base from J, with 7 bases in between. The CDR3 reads CASSSPQNTEAFF. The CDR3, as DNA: TGTGCCAGCAGTTCTCCCCAGAACACTGAAGCTTTCTTT.

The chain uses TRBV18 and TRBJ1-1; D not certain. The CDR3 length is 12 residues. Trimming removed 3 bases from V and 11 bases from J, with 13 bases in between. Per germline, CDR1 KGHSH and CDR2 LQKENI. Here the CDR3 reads CASSPLDGPAFF. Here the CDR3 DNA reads TGTGCCAGCTCACCCTTAGACGGCCCGGCTTTCTTT.

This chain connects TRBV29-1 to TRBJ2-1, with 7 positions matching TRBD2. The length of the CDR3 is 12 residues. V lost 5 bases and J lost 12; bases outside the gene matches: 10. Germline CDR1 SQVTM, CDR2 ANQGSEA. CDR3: CSVSLADLTQFF. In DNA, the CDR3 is TGCAGCGTTTCCCTAGCGGACTTAACGCAGTTCTTC.

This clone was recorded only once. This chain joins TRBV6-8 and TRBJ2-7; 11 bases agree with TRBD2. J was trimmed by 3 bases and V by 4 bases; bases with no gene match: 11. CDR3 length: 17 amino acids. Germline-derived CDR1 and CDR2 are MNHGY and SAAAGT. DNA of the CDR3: TGTGCCAGCAGTTCCACTAGCGGGAGAGGGGAAGGCTACGAGCAGTACTTC. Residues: CASSSTSGRGEGYEQYF.

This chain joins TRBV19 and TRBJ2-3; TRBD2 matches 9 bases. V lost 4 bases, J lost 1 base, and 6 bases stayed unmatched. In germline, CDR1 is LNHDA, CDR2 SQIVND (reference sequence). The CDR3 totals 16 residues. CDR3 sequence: CASSSLREGRTDTQYF. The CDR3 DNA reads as TGTGCCAGTAGTAGCCTGCGGGAGGGCCGCACAGATACGCAGTATTTT.

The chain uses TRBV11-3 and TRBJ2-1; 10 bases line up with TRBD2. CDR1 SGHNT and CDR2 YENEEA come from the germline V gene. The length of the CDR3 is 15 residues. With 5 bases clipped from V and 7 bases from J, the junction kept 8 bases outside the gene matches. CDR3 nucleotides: TGTGCCAGCAGCGCCCATAGCGGGAGGAGTAATGAGCAGTTCTTC. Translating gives CASSAHSGRSNEQFF.

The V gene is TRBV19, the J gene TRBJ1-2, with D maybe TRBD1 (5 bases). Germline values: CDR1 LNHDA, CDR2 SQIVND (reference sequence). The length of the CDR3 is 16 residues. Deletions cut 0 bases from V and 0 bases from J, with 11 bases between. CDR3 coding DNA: TGTGCCAGTAGTATAGATCTGGAGGGGCCTAACTATGGCTACACCTTC. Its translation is CASSIDLEGPNYGYTF.

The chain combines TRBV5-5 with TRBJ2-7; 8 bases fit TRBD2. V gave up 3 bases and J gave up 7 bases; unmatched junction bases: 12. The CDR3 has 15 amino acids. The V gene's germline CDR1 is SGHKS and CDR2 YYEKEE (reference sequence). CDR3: CASSSLVSGVWEQYF. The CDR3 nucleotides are TGTGCCAGCAGCTCCCTCGTTAGCGGGGTTTGGGAGCAGTACTTC.

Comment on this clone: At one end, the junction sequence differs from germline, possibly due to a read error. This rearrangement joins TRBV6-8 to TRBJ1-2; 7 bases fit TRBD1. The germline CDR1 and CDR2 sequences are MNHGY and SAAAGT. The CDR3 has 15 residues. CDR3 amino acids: CVSSYYLRDSRGYTF. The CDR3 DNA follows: TGTGTCAGCAGTTACTACCTCCGGGACAGCCGTGGCTACACCTTC.